Included here is one T cell receptor beta chain sequence, with context. Its specificity is unknown. TCRdb's copy holds only in-frame clones and misses some; the assay was immunoSEQ multiplex PCR. The sample records about 96,000 clones, about 88% being singletons. This specimen comes from a study of T cell responses to AZD1222 COVID-19 vaccine. Study-level points and caveats: Recipients of two AZD1222 doses showed rising Spike-specific TCR breadth and depth. The study sampled repertoires only after the peak T cell response.

This TCR was sampled from an adult in good health. The starting material was peripheral blood, obtained on day 0 of AZD1222 vaccination.

CDR3: CASSLGHYGYTF. The DNA for the CDR3 is TGTGCCAGCAGTCTCGGGCACTATGGCTACACCTTC. The chain recombines TRBV28 with TRBJ1-2, with no clear D. Germline V gene sequence: CDR1 MDHEN, CDR2 SYDVKM. There are 12 residues in the CDR3. V lost 5 bases, J lost 3 bases, and 7 bases lay in between.